A selection of T cell receptor beta chains follows, all from one sample in a study of tumor-infiltrating lymphocytes in primary liver carcinoma. One entry per CDR3 protein results from TCRdb running MiXCR on the multiplex PCR reads. This table holds some 180,000 distinct CDR3 sequences, less than 65% found once. The sample consisted of peripheral blood. Every receptor here comes from a man aged 40-55 years with primary liver carcinoma and hepatitis B virus infection. Each CDR3 is given with its conserved first and last residue. The order of the fields is D gene, clone size, J gene, V gene, CDR3 DNA, CDR3 protein. The D gene is left open where the match is weak. Only some rows state a clone size, as once, few, many or a class for expanded clones.

D gene: TRBD2
clone size: .
J gene: TRBJ2-3
V gene: TRBV29-1
CDR3 DNA: TGCAGCGTTGATTTGCCTAGCGGGAGTTCAGGGACAGATACGCAGTATTTT
CDR3 protein: CSVDLPSGSSGTDTQYF

D gene: TRBD2
clone size: .
J gene: TRBJ2-3
V gene: TRBV12-3/TRBV12-4
CDR3 DNA: TGTGCCAGCAATACCCCGGGACTAGAGACAGATACGCAGTATTTT
CDR3 protein: CASNTPGLETDTQYF

D gene: TRBD2
clone size: .
J gene: TRBJ2-7
V gene: TRBV28
CDR3 DNA: TGTGCCAGCAGACATAGCGGGAGGGACTACGAGCAGTACTTC
CDR3 protein: CASRHSGRDYEQYF

D gene: .
clone size: .
J gene: TRBJ2-5
V gene: TRBV30
CDR3 DNA: TGTGCCTGGAATACGGTAACTAGAGAGACCCAGTACTTC
CDR3 protein: CAWNTVTRETQYF

D gene: TRBD2
clone size: .
J gene: TRBJ2-5
V gene: TRBV5-1
CDR3 DNA: TGCGCCAGCAGCTTGGCGGTCGCGGGAGGAGAGACCCAGTACTTC
CDR3 protein: CASSLAVAGGETQYF

D gene: TRBD1
clone size: .
J gene: TRBJ2-1
V gene: TRBV5-5
CDR3 DNA: TGTGCCAGCAGCCGTGAGACAGGGAACTACAATGAGCAGTTCTTC
CDR3 protein: CASSRETGNYNEQFF

D gene: TRBD1
clone size: .
J gene: TRBJ1-1
V gene: TRBV6-5
CDR3 DNA: TGTGCCAGCAGAAAAACCCGGGACAGCTCTGAAGCTTTCTTT
CDR3 protein: CASRKTRDSSEAFF

D gene: .
clone size: .
J gene: TRBJ2-1
V gene: TRBV6-1
CDR3 DNA: TGTGCCAGCAGTGACCTCACTGACAATGAGCAGTTCTTC
CDR3 protein: CASSDLTDNEQFF

D gene: .
clone size: few
J gene: TRBJ2-7
V gene: TRBV6-1
CDR3 DNA: TGTGCCAGCGATTACCTCGGGCGTTACTCCTACGAGCAGTACTTC
CDR3 protein: CASDYLGRYSYEQYF

D gene: .
clone size: .
J gene: TRBJ2-5
V gene: TRBV6-6
CDR3 DNA: TGTGCCAGCAGTTACTCCCTCCAAGAGGCCCAGTACTTC
CDR3 protein: CASSYSLQEAQYF

D gene: .
clone size: .
J gene: TRBJ2-7
V gene: TRBV6-2/TRBV6-3
CDR3 DNA: TGTGCCAGCAGTCCGGGAGACCGGGACACCTACGAGCAGTACTTC
CDR3 protein: CASSPGDRDTYEQYF

D gene: TRBD1
clone size: once
J gene: TRBJ2-7
V gene: TRBV11-2
CDR3 DNA: TGTGCCAGCAGCTGGTCGGTCGGACAGGTCAACGAGCAGTACTTC
CDR3 protein: CASSWSVGQVNEQYF

D gene: .
clone size: .
J gene: TRBJ2-3
V gene: TRBV28
CDR3 DNA: TGTGCCAGCAGTTCATGGACCCCCCCCACAGATACGCAGTATTTT
CDR3 protein: CASSSWTPPTDTQYF

D gene: .
clone size: .
J gene: TRBJ2-2
V gene: TRBV10-2
CDR3 DNA: TGCGCCAGCAGAGCCGGGACGTACTACACCGGGGAGCTGTTTTTT
CDR3 protein: CASRAGTYYTGELFF

D gene: .
clone size: few
J gene: TRBJ2-2
V gene: TRBV12-3/TRBV12-4
CDR3 DNA: TGTGCCAGCAGTTTAATGACCGGGGAGCTGTTTTTT
CDR3 protein: CASSLMTGELFF

D gene: .
clone size: few
J gene: TRBJ2-7
V gene: TRBV12-3/TRBV12-4
CDR3 DNA: TGTGCCAGCAAGAATTCGTTAGGGGGCTACGAGCAGTACTTC
CDR3 protein: CASKNSLGGYEQYF

D gene: .
clone size: many
J gene: TRBJ1-2
V gene: TRBV4-1
CDR3 DNA: TGCGCCAGCAGCCAACCAGGCAGCACCTTTTACACCTTC
CDR3 protein: CASSQPGSTFYTF

D gene: TRBD2
clone size: .
J gene: TRBJ2-5
V gene: TRBV11-2
CDR3 DNA: TGTGTCAGCAGCCTAGGTGGGGACTACAAAGAGACCCAGTACTTC
CDR3 protein: CVSSLGGDYKETQYF

D gene: TRBD1
clone size: few
J gene: TRBJ1-3
V gene: TRBV6-6
CDR3 DNA: TGTGCCAGCAGTTGGGGAATTGGACAGGGTGGTGGAAACACCATATATTTT
CDR3 protein: CASSWGIGQGGGNTIYF

D gene: .
clone size: .
J gene: TRBJ2-1
V gene: TRBV11-2
CDR3 DNA: TGTGCCAGCAGCTTAGTCGCGGGTTTCAATGAGCAGATCTTC
CDR3 protein: CASSLVAGFNEQIF

D gene: .
clone size: .
J gene: TRBJ2-1
V gene: TRBV6-2/TRBV6-3
CDR3 DNA: TGTGCCAGCAGAACCCCTATAGGGGAAGTCAATGAGCAGTTCTTC
CDR3 protein: CASRTPIGEVNEQFF

D gene: .
clone size: .
J gene: TRBJ2-3
V gene: TRBV5-4
CDR3 DNA: TGTGCCAGCAGCTTAGGGGGGCCCGGGAATACGCAGTATTTT
CDR3 protein: CASSLGGPGNTQYF

D gene: .
clone size: few
J gene: TRBJ2-3
V gene: TRBV4-2
CDR3 DNA: TGTGCCAGCAGCCAAGATGACTCGCCCGTAGATACGCAGTATTTT
CDR3 protein: CASSQDDSPVDTQYF

D gene: .
clone size: .
J gene: TRBJ2-3
V gene: TRBV7-9
CDR3 DNA: TGTACCGGCAGCAATAACAGGGCAGATACGCAGTATTTT
CDR3 protein: CTGSNNRADTQYF

D gene: .
clone size: .
J gene: TRBJ1-1
V gene: TRBV28
CDR3 DNA: TGTGCCAGCAGTAGCGACCGGGACATTCGTTTTTCTGACACTGAAGCTTTCTTT
CDR3 protein: CASSSDRDIRFSDTEAFF

D gene: TRBD1
clone size: .
J gene: TRBJ1-2
V gene: TRBV7-9
CDR3 DNA: TGTGCCAGCAGCAGTACAGGGGGGCCTAACTATGGCTACACCTTC
CDR3 protein: CASSSTGGPNYGYTF

D gene: .
clone size: .
J gene: TRBJ2-1
V gene: TRBV10-1
CDR3 DNA: TGCGCCAGCAGTGAGCTCCTAGCCCCCGATGAGCAGTTCTTC
CDR3 protein: CASSELLAPDEQFF

D gene: .
clone size: .
J gene: TRBJ2-4
V gene: TRBV6-5
CDR3 DNA: TGTGCCAGCAGTTCAGGTAGCGCGATTAAGTACTTC
CDR3 protein: CASSSGSAIKYF

D gene: .
clone size: many
J gene: TRBJ2-1
V gene: TRBV29-1
CDR3 DNA: TGCAGCGTTATCGGGTCTTACAATGAGCAGTTCTTC
CDR3 protein: CSVIGSYNEQFF

D gene: TRBD2
clone size: .
J gene: TRBJ2-3
V gene: TRBV5-4
CDR3 DNA: TGTGCCAGCAGCTCCTCTAGCGGAGTCACAGAAACGCAGTATTTT
CDR3 protein: CASSSSSGVTETQYF

D gene: .
clone size: .
J gene: TRBJ2-7
V gene: TRBV4-1
CDR3 DNA: TGCGCCAACAGCCAAGATGGCGGGACAGTTACCTACGAGCAGTACTTC
CDR3 protein: CANSQDGGTVTYEQYF

D gene: TRBD2
clone size: .
J gene: TRBJ2-4
V gene: TRBV6-6
CDR3 DNA: TGTGCCAGCAGTTACTTAGCGGGCGTACACGGGGCCAAAAACATTCAGTACTTC
CDR3 protein: CASSYLAGVHGAKNIQYF

D gene: TRBD2
clone size: .
J gene: TRBJ2-4
V gene: TRBV4-1
CDR3 DNA: TGCGCCAGCAGCCCGGGACTAGCTGGAGGGTTAGCCAGAAACATTCAGTACTTC
CDR3 protein: CASSPGLAGGLARNIQYF

D gene: TRBD1
clone size: .
J gene: TRBJ1-1
V gene: TRBV4-2
CDR3 DNA: TGTACCAGCAGCCAAGATCCCCGACAGGGGTCAAACACTGAAGCTTTCTTT
CDR3 protein: CTSSQDPRQGSNTEAFF

D gene: .
clone size: .
J gene: TRBJ2-2
V gene: TRBV7-3
CDR3 DNA: TGTGCCAGCAGCTTAGCTCCCGGCCCCACCGGGGAGCTGTTTTTT
CDR3 protein: CASSLAPGPTGELFF

D gene: .
clone size: .
J gene: TRBJ1-4
V gene: TRBV7-9
CDR3 DNA: TGTGCCAGCAGCTTTACCCCTCGCAATGGAAAACTGTTTTTT
CDR3 protein: CASSFTPRNGKLFF

D gene: .
clone size: .
J gene: TRBJ2-5
V gene: TRBV6-5
CDR3 DNA: TGTGCCAGCAATTCGTGGGAGGCCCAGTACTTC
CDR3 protein: CASNSWEAQYF

D gene: .
clone size: many
J gene: TRBJ1-1
V gene: TRBV14
CDR3 DNA: TGTGCCAGCAGCCTACAGGGTATTCCGAGTATTGAAGCTTTCTTT
CDR3 protein: CASSLQGIPSIEAFF

D gene: .
clone size: many
J gene: TRBJ2-4
V gene: TRBV29-1
CDR3 DNA: TGCAGCGTCGCCCTTCAGCCCGAGAGAAACATTCAGTACTTC
CDR3 protein: CSVALQPERNIQYF

D gene: .
clone size: few
J gene: TRBJ2-4
V gene: TRBV6-2/TRBV6-3
CDR3 DNA: TGTGCCAGCAGCTCGGGACCCAAAAACATTCAGTACTTC
CDR3 protein: CASSSGPKNIQYF

D gene: TRBD2
clone size: .
J gene: TRBJ2-5
V gene: TRBV6-5
CDR3 DNA: TGTGCCAGCAGTTACGGGACTAGCAAAGAGACCCAGTACTTC
CDR3 protein: CASSYGTSKETQYF

D gene: TRBD2
clone size: once
J gene: TRBJ2-1
V gene: TRBV11-3
CDR3 DNA: TGTGCCAGAAGCTCGCTAGCGGGAGAGGGTGAGCAGTTCTTC
CDR3 protein: CARSSLAGEGEQFF

D gene: .
clone size: .
J gene: TRBJ2-1
V gene: TRBV11-3
CDR3 DNA: TGTGCCAGCAGCTCTAGGACCGGCGTTCGCGAGCAGTTCTTC
CDR3 protein: CASSSRTGVREQFF

D gene: .
clone size: .
J gene: TRBJ1-6
V gene: TRBV11-2
CDR3 DNA: TGTGCCAGCAGCTTAGACCGGAATTCACCCCTCCACTTT
CDR3 protein: CASSLDRNSPLHF

D gene: .
clone size: many
J gene: TRBJ2-1
V gene: TRBV5-8
CDR3 DNA: TGTGCCAGCAGCTTGGCTTATGAGCAGTTCTTC
CDR3 protein: CASSLAYEQFF

D gene: .
clone size: .
J gene: TRBJ1-5
V gene: TRBV6-6
CDR3 DNA: TGTGCCAGCAGGGGACGGAATAGCAATCAGCCCCAGCATTTT
CDR3 protein: CASRGRNSNQPQHF

D gene: .
clone size: few
J gene: TRBJ2-2
V gene: TRBV12-3/TRBV12-4
CDR3 DNA: TGTGCCAGCAGTACCACCGGGGAGCTGTTTTTT
CDR3 protein: CASSTTGELFF

D gene: TRBD2
clone size: .
J gene: TRBJ2-1
V gene: TRBV4-1
CDR3 DNA: TGCGCCAGCAGCCACAACAAGGGGGTTCGACCGGGACTAGCGGGTTACAATGAGCAGTTCTTC
CDR3 protein: CASSHNKGVRPGLAGYNEQFF

D gene: .
clone size: few
J gene: TRBJ2-7
V gene: TRBV6-5
CDR3 DNA: TGTGCCAGCAGTTACTCAGGGACCCTAGCCGCCTACGAGCAGTACTTC
CDR3 protein: CASSYSGTLAAYEQYF

D gene: .
clone size: .
J gene: TRBJ2-3
V gene: TRBV6-1
CDR3 DNA: TGTGCCACAAGGGGTGAAGCGCATATAGATACGCAGTATTTT
CDR3 protein: CATRGEAHIDTQYF

D gene: TRBD1
clone size: .
J gene: TRBJ1-1
V gene: TRBV29-1
CDR3 DNA: TGCAGCGTTCTCCCGGGACAGTTGAACACTGAAGCTTTCTTT
CDR3 protein: CSVLPGQLNTEAFF

D gene: .
clone size: .
J gene: TRBJ2-1
V gene: TRBV29-1
CDR3 DNA: TGCAGCGTTGAAGTCAGCCAGGGCCGCTCCTACAATGAGCAGTTCTTC
CDR3 protein: CSVEVSQGRSYNEQFF

D gene: .
clone size: .
J gene: TRBJ2-1
V gene: TRBV11-3
CDR3 DNA: TGTGTCATCAGCCGTACAGATTACAATGAGCAGTTCTTC
CDR3 protein: CVISRTDYNEQFF

D gene: .
clone size: once
J gene: TRBJ2-3
V gene: TRBV12-3/TRBV12-4
CDR3 DNA: TGTGCCAGCAGCCCTTCCCGGACCCGAAGCACAGATACGCAGTATTTT
CDR3 protein: CASSPSRTRSTDTQYF

D gene: .
clone size: .
J gene: TRBJ1-4
V gene: TRBV11-2
CDR3 DNA: TGTGCCAGCAGCTTAAGCAGTTCGGAGAAACTGTTATTT
CDR3 protein: CASSLSSSEKLLF

D gene: TRBD2
clone size: .
J gene: TRBJ2-1
V gene: TRBV5-6
CDR3 DNA: TGTGCCAGCAGCTTGGGGACTAGCGGGAGAGGAGAGCAGTTCTTC
CDR3 protein: CASSLGTSGRGEQFF

D gene: .
clone size: .
J gene: TRBJ2-1
V gene: TRBV5-6
CDR3 DNA: TGTGCCAGCGCCCGCGAAGAAGGGGGGGGACTCGGATACAATGAGCAGTTCTTC
CDR3 protein: CASAREEGGGLGYNEQFF

D gene: .
clone size: once
J gene: TRBJ2-7
V gene: TRBV29-1
CDR3 DNA: TGCAGCGTTGAGGAATGTACAGGAGGACAGTACTTC
CDR3 protein: CSVEECTGGQYF

D gene: .
clone size: few
J gene: TRBJ1-1
V gene: TRBV29-1
CDR3 DNA: TGCAGCGGCTCTCAGGGTGGGCGGACTGAAGCTTTCTTT
CDR3 protein: CSGSQGGRTEAFF

D gene: TRBD2
clone size: .
J gene: TRBJ2-1
V gene: TRBV11-2
CDR3 DNA: TGTGCCAGCAGCCGAGCGGGGGGATATGCCAATAAGCAGTTCTTC
CDR3 protein: CASSRAGGYANKQFF